The T cell receptor beta chain under discussion was sequenced for a study of radiotherapy plus CTLA-4 blockade in lung cancer. J lost 4 bases, V lost 5 bases, and 7 bases had no gene match. In germline, CDR1 is SGHTA, CDR2 FQGNSA. The CDR3 runs to 15 residues. Here immunoSEQ multiplex PCR was the method, and the copy in TCRdb shows in-frame clones only, minus some. The table lists 24,000 or so clones, 60% to 75% of them singletons, with approximately 3% in the top ten. The gene calls are TRBV7-2 and TRBJ2-3; TRBD1 agrees at 9 bases. Sequencing was performed on peripheral blood, taken from a patient treated with radiotherapy plus ipilimumab. The TCR was taken from a human donor with non-small cell lung cancer whose response to radiotherapy plus ipilimumab could not be evaluated. The CDR3 protein is CASSQRTGGSDTQYF. In DNA form, the CDR3 reads TGTGCCAGCAGCCAGAGAACAGGGGGCTCAGATACGCAGTATTTT.